Following are 30 T cell receptor beta chains from one sample sequenced in a study of T cell repertoires in cytomegalovirus infection (dated by TCRdb to between 2017 and 2020). Instrument used: Illumina HiSeq 1500. The raw public data were reprocessed by TCRdb itself: fastp quality trimming at Q25, MiXCR clonotype calling, in-frame beta chains only. Every CDR3 protein is listed once, alongside the most common genes and DNA of its rows. This sample comprises 350,000 to 450,000 distinct CDR3 sequences, about a sixth of them detected only once. The ten biggest clones cover less than 9.5% of the sample. The sequencing input was PBMCs. The source of these receptors is a human donor in good health (CMV status not recorded). Some clones in this sample may be carry-over from other donors' samples.

This clonotype has at least ten counts. This chain connects TRBV7-8 to TRBJ1-4; unclear D gene. V was trimmed by 1 base and J by 7 bases, leaving 10 bases between them. The germline CDR1 and CDR2 sequences are SGHVS and FQNEAQ. The CDR3 spans 14 residues. The chain's CDR3 is CASSLGQAGEKLFF. The CDR3 region has the DNA TGTGCCAGCAGCTTAGGTCAGGCTGGTGAAAAACTGTTTTTT.

This clonotype was counted between two and nine times. The chain is built from TRBV7-2 and TRBJ2-2; D unclear. Trimming removed 2 bases at V and 0 bases at J, with 10 bases between. Germline lookup yields CDR1 SGHTA and CDR2 FQGNSA. This CDR3 spans 16 amino acids. The CDR3 loop is CASSLNPRANTGELFF. The CDR3 nucleotides read TGTGCCAGCAGCTTAAACCCGAGAGCGAACACCGGGGAGCTGTTTTTT.

J is TRBJ1-2 and V is TRBV5-6, with D tentatively TRBD1 (5 bases). Trimming shortened V by 4 bases and J by 4 bases, and 14 bases separated the two germline ends. This CDR3 contains 14 residues. CDR1 and CDR2 from the germline V gene are SGHDT and YYEEEE. In nucleotides, the CDR3 is TGTGCCAGCAGCCCCACAGGATCCCTCTATGGCTACACCTTC. This encodes CASSPTGSLYGYTF. The full variable domain, rest sourced from reference TRBV5-6 and TRBJ1-2, is DAGVTQSPTHLIKTRGQQVTLRCSPKSGHDTVSWYQQALGQGPQFIFQYYEEEERQRGNFPDRFSGHQFPNYSSELNVNALLLGDSALYLCASSPTGSLYGYTFGSGTRLTVV.

The genes are TRBV19 and TRBJ2-4, with D perhaps matching TRBD2 (5 bases). The germline gives CDR1 LNHDA, CDR2 SQIVND (reference sequence). V was pared by 5 bases and J by 1 base, with 9 bases between. CDR3 length: 14 residues. The chain's CDR3 is CASSETGAKNIQYF. The CDR3 nucleotides read TGTGCCAGTAGTGAGACGGGGGCCAAAAACATTCAGTACTTC.

The chain employs TRBV30 and TRBJ2-1, with 10 bases aligning to TRBD2. Germline CDR1 and CDR2: GTSNPN and SVGIG (reference sequence). This CDR3 has 16 amino acids. V lost 5 bases and J lost 0; bases outside the gene matches: 7. The CDR3 here is CAWSVAGGASYNEQFF. DNA for the CDR3: TGTGCCTGGTCCGTAGCGGGAGGTGCCTCCTACAATGAGCAGTTCTTC.

This clonotype appeared once. The V call is TRBV5-5, the J call TRBJ2-1; D unclear. Trimming took off 4 bases at V and 9 bases at J, with 8 bases between the two ends. The CDR3 is 11 residues long. CDR1 SGHKS and CDR2 YYEKEE come from the germline V gene (reference sequence). In DNA, the CDR3 is TGTGCCAGCAGCCACGACCTTGAGCAGTTCTTC. Translated: CASSHDLEQFF.

This clonotype was observed a handful of times. This chain connects TRBV20-1 to TRBJ2-1, with 12 nucleotides matching TRBD2. CDR1 and CDR2 from the germline V gene are DFQATT and SNEGSKA (reference sequence). The ends lost 4 bases at V and 4 bases at J; junction bases unmatched: 2. CDR3 size: 14 residues. The CDR3 region is CSATGLAGYNEQFF. Here the CDR3 DNA reads TGCAGTGCTACTGGACTAGCGGGATACAATGAGCAGTTCTTC.

The chain uses TRBV4-1 and TRBJ2-1; D is ambiguous. The CDR3 extends over 16 amino acids. Germline V gene sequence: CDR1 MGHRA, CDR2 YSYEKL. The V end was cut by 2 bases, the J end by 8 bases, with 19 bases between. The CDR3 region is CASSQFSPSLTDEQFF. In DNA form, the CDR3 reads TGCGCCAGCAGCCAATTCAGCCCCAGTCTAACTGATGAGCAGTTCTTC.

This clonotype was counted ten times or more. This chain connects TRBV19 to TRBJ2-7, with 8 positions matching TRBD1. With V trimmed by 8 bases and J by 0 bases, 6 bases remained unmatched. This CDR3 has 14 amino acids. Germline V CDR1 and CDR2: LNHDA, SQIVND (reference sequence). CDR3 coding DNA: TGTGCCAGTCTGGCGGACAGGGACTCCTACGAGCAGTACTTC. Protein product: CASLADRDSYEQYF.

The V call is TRBV20-1, the J call TRBJ1-1; D perhaps matches TRBD1 (6 bases). The germline V and J ends were trimmed by 2 bases and 4 bases, with 17 bases remaining between them. This CDR3 comprises 15 residues. Germline V gives CDR1 DFQATT, CDR2 SNEGSKA (reference sequence). CDR3 DNA: TGCAGTGCTAGACATCTATTACAGGGTCGCACTGAAGCTTTCTTT. This sequence encodes CSARHLLQGRTEAFF.

The rearrangement joins TRBV2 to TRBJ1-6; tentatively, D is TRBD1 (6 bases). Germline V gives CDR1 SNHLY, CDR2 FYNNEI. Trimming stripped 5 bases from V and 3 bases from J, with 14 bases between. This CDR3 has 16 residues. CDR3 protein: CASSLQGELYNSPLHF. CDR3 nucleotides: TGTGCCAGCAGTCTACAGGGCGAACTCTATAATTCACCCCTCCACTTT.

V is TRBV19 and J is TRBJ2-7; tentatively, D is TRBD1 (5 bases). Germline V gene sequence: CDR1 LNHDA, CDR2 SQIVND (reference sequence). The length of the CDR3 is 14 residues. V was shortened by 7 bases and J by 3 bases, with 16 bases between the two germline ends. CDR3 in DNA: TGTGCCAGTAACCCCTCGGGCAGGGACTACGAGCAGTACTTC. As protein: CASNPSGRDYEQYF.

This clonotype was observed many times. The gene calls are TRBV7-2 and TRBJ2-1; 9 bases are a match to TRBD2. CDR3 length: 16 residues. Per the germline V gene, CDR1 is SGHTA and CDR2 is FQGNSA. V shed 5 bases and J 0 bases; nucleotides not matched to a gene: 5. This chain's CDR3 is CASSPLSGSSYNEQFF. The CDR3 region has the DNA TGTGCCAGCAGCCCACTTAGCGGGAGCTCCTACAATGAGCAGTTCTTC.

At least ten counts were recorded for this clonotype. This chain connects TRBV7-9 to TRBJ2-1; 7 nucleotides line up with TRBD1. This CDR3 contains 14 residues. Germline V gene data show CDR1 as SEHNR and CDR2 as FQNEAQ (reference sequence). The V segment lost 5 bases and the J segment 6 bases; nucleotides outside the gene matches: 7. The CDR3 sequence is CASSPRQGSNEQFF. CDR3 DNA sequence: TGTGCCAGCAGCCCCCGACAGGGAAGCAATGAGCAGTTCTTC.

The chain recombines TRBV4-2 with TRBJ1-1; 12 bases align to TRBD1. Germline trimming cut 0 bases from V and 4 bases from J; bases unmatched to any gene: 12. Germline values: CDR1 LGHNA, CDR2 YNFKEQ. The CDR3 totals 19 residues. The DNA of the CDR3 is TGTGCCAGCAGCCAAGACTCCGGGACAGGGGGCTCTCGATTCACTGAAGCTTTCTTT. Encoded protein: CASSQDSGTGGSRFTEAFF.

The V and J genes are TRBV19 and TRBJ2-2; D might be TRBD1 (6 bases). With 1 base removed from V and 5 bases from J, the gap between germline ends came to 14 bases. CDR3 size: 16 residues. In germline, CDR1 is LNHDA, CDR2 SQIVND (reference sequence). CDR3 DNA sequence: TGTGCCAGTAGTATAGGGAAGGGGGTTAAAACCGGGGAGCTGTTTTTT. Amino acid sequence: CASSIGKGVKTGELFF. The full variable domain, its missing parts supplied by reference TRBV19 and TRBJ2-2, is DGGITQSPKYLFRKEGQNVTLSCEQNLNHDAMYWYRQDPGQGLRLIYYSQIVNDFQKGDIAEGYSVSREKKESFPLTVTSAQKNPTAFYLCASSIGKGVKTGELFFGEGSRLTVL.

This chain links TRBV2 with TRBJ1-6, with D perhaps matching TRBD1 (5 bases). The CDR3 is 13 amino acids. V was shortened by 10 bases and J by 9 bases, with 16 bases between the two germline ends. Germline CDR1 and CDR2: SNHLY and FYNNEI. The CDR3 nucleotides are TGTGCCACCGCCCGGGGGGTTCGTTCACCCCTCCACTTT. This translates into CATARGVRSPLHF. Filled out from reference TRBV2 and TRBJ1-6, the complete variable domain reads EPEVTQTPSHQVTQMGQEVILRCVPISNHLYFYWYRQILGQKVEFLVSFYNNEISEKSEIFDDQFSVERPDGSNFTLKIRSTKLEDSAMYFCATARGVRSPLHFGNGTRLTVT.

This clonotype has just a few counts. The chain has TRBV10-3 and TRBJ2-1; TRBD2 agrees at 12 bases. This CDR3 spans 14 amino acids. Looked up from germline, CDR1 is ENHRY and CDR2 is SYGVKD. V lost 6 bases and J lost 6; bases outside the gene matches: 3. This CDR3 reads CAISGLAGSNEQFF. In nucleotides, the CDR3 is TGTGCCATCAGCGGACTAGCGGGGTCCAATGAGCAGTTCTTC.

The J gene is TRBJ2-1, the V gene TRBV7-9, with D tentatively TRBD2 (5 bases). The CDR3 totals 15 residues. The V gene lost 4 bases and the J gene lost 5 bases, with 15 bases spanning the gap. Germline V gene sequence: CDR1 SEHNR, CDR2 FQNEAQ (reference sequence). CDR3 loop: CASSSWPAEDNEQFF. The CDR3 DNA reads TGTGCCAGCAGCTCATGGCCAGCGGAAGACAATGAGCAGTTCTTC.

In its sample, this clonotype was seen many times. Here the CDR3 reads CASRYSRGLDTEAFF. The CDR3 DNA reads TGTGCCAGCAGATACTCCAGGGGATTGGACACTGAAGCTTTCTTT. The chain combines TRBV7-2 with TRBJ1-1, with D tentatively TRBD1 (6 bases). CDR3 length: 15 residues. Deletions cut 6 bases from V and 3 bases from J, with 17 bases between. Germline V CDR1 and CDR2: SGHTA, FQGNSA.

This clonotype was seen repeatedly, ten times or more. The CDR3 is CASSPEVDEQYF. The CDR3 nucleotides read TGTGCCAGCAGTCCAGAGGTCGACGAGCAGTACTTC. The chain recombines TRBV6-2 or TRBV6-3 with TRBJ2-7; D is undetermined. The CDR3 extends over 12 amino acids. The ends were cut back, 5 bases at V and 5 bases at J, with 10 bases in the middle. CDR1 is MNHEY, CDR2 SVGEGT, per germline.

This clonotype was detected a few times. The chain employs TRBV15 and TRBJ2-3; D gene uncertain. The V end lost 4 bases, the J end lost 2 bases, and 7 bases lay between the germline ends. Germline loops: CDR1 LNHNV, CDR2 YYDKDF (reference sequence). This CDR3 comprises 13 residues. Written as DNA, the CDR3 is TGTGCCACCAGCACGAGGAACACAGATACGCAGTATTTT. Amino acids: CATSTRNTDTQYF.

The V and J genes are TRBV2 and TRBJ1-2; perhaps TRBD1 as D (5 bases). Germline V gene data show CDR1 as SNHLY and CDR2 as FYNNEI. Trimming stripped 4 bases from V and 7 bases from J, with 16 bases between. The CDR3 contains 14 residues. The DNA of the CDR3 is TGTGCCAGCAGTGTCAGCCCAGGGATTGGTGGCTACACCTTC. It specifies CASSVSPGIGGYTF.

This clonotype was seen a few times. The rearrangement uses TRBV6-1 and TRBJ2-7; the D call may be TRBD1 or TRBD2 (5 bases each). The CDR3 spans 17 residues. CDR1 MNHNS and CDR2 SASEGT come from the germline V gene. V was clipped by 2 bases and J by 3 bases, with 20 bases between them. CDR3 protein: CASSEKGTRSLSYEQYF. CDR3 DNA sequence: TGTGCCAGCAGTGAAAAGGGGACCCGTAGTTTAAGCTACGAGCAGTACTTC.

This clonotype was seen more than once but under ten times. The chain recombines TRBV6-1 with TRBJ2-2; D is possibly TRBD1 (6 bases). This CDR3 region has 14 residues. Germline V gene sequence: CDR1 MNHNS, CDR2 SASEGT. V gave up 8 bases and J gave up 2 bases, with 12 bases separating them. The CDR3 region has the DNA TGTGCCAGCTGCTACAGGGACAACACCGGGGAGCTGTTTTTT. Protein: CASCYRDNTGELFF.

The genes are TRBV12-3 or TRBV12-4 and TRBJ1-2; 8 bases align to TRBD1. This CDR3 region has 14 residues. J was trimmed by 3 bases and V by 6 bases; bases with no gene match: 6. CDR3 protein: CASRLGTGYYGYTF. In DNA form, the CDR3 reads TGTGCCAGCAGGCTCGGGACAGGCTACTATGGCTACACCTTC.

This chain connects TRBV7-9 to TRBJ2-1; 7 nucleotides line up with TRBD2. The CDR3 is 15 residues long. Losses at the gene ends were 8 bases for V and 3 bases for J; bases not matched to a gene: 10. Germline V gives CDR1 SEHNR, CDR2 FQNEAQ (reference sequence). The CDR3 DNA follows: TGTGCCAGCGGTGGACTAGGTGGTGACTACAATGAGCAGTTCTTC. Amino acids: CASGGLGGDYNEQFF.

Only a few counts were recorded for this clonotype. V gene TRBV7-2 combines with J gene TRBJ1-4, with D unresolved. Germline CDR1 and CDR2: SGHTA and FQGNSA. Trimming removed 5 bases from V and 3 bases from J, with 10 bases in between. The CDR3 covers 14 residues. In DNA, the CDR3 is TGTGCCAGCAGCCCAAACCGGGCTAATGAAAAACTGTTTTTT. Translated: CASSPNRANEKLFF.

J is TRBJ2-1 and V is TRBV28; TRBD1 matches at 11 bases. J gave up 7 bases and V 7 bases, and 6 bases lay outside the gene matches. CDR3 length: 14 amino acids. Germline lookup yields CDR1 MDHEN and CDR2 SYDVKM. CDR3 sequence (DNA): TGTGCCAGCAACTTCGGACAGGGGGCTAATGAGCAGTTCTTC. This sequence encodes CASNFGQGANEQFF.

The chain couples TRBV23-1 to TRBJ1-2, with D unclear. TRBV23-1 is placed among ORFs of uncertain function. Trimming removed 3 bases at V and 0 bases at J, with 14 bases between. CDR3 length equals 16 residues. CDR3 sequence: CASSQGEELTNYGYTF. For the CDR3, the DNA is TGCGCCAGCAGTCAGGGCGAGGAACTAACTAACTATGGCTACACCTTC.